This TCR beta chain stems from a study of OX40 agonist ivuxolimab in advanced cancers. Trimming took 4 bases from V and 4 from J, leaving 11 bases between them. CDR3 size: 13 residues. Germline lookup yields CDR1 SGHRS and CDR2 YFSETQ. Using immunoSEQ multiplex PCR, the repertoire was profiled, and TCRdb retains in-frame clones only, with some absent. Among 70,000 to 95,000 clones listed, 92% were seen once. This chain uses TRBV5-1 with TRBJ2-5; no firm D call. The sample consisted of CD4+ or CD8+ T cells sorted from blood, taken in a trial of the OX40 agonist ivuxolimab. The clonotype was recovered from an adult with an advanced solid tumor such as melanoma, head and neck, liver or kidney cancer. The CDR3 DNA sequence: TGCGCCAGCAGCCCCCGGGTGGGAGAGACCCAGTACTTC. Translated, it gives CASSPRVGETQYF.